This T cell receptor beta chain was obtained from a study of CD8+ T cells in alopecia areata. The treatment: oral pan-JAK inhibitor, 5-10 mg twice daily. T lymphocytes (CD4+ and CD8+) were sorted from PBMCs. Germline V CDR1 and CDR2: SQVTM, ANQGSEA. The CDR3 runs 14 residues. V gave up 6 bases and J gave up 7 bases, with 18 bases separating them. RNA extraction was followed by reverse transcription into cDNA, which acted as the sequencing template. Assay: immunoSEQ multiplex PCR; the TCRdb copy retains only in-frame clones and omits some. The sample lists over 60,000 clones, about 45% occurring once. The rearrangement uses TRBV29-1 and TRBJ1-4; D unclear. The input for sequencing was CD8+ T cells sorted from blood, taken at approximately week 37, from a patient treated with tofacitinib. The clonotype was recovered from a human donor with alopecia areata. This chain's CDR3 is CSVPNDEGVEKLFF. The CDR3 DNA is TGCAGCGTCCCAAACGACGAGGGAGTTGAAAAACTGTTTTTT.